This TCR beta chain was sequenced in a study of radiation and T cells in renal cell carcinoma. Described time point: blood 2 weeks post-SBRT. Treatment specified: 15 Gy SBRT to primary tumor, nephrectomy 4 weeks later. Libraries were prepared by immunoSEQ multiplex PCR; TCRdb keeps only in-frame clonotypes and omits some of them. The sample includes about 120,000 clones, 81% of them seen just once. The sequences come from blood, collected from a patient whose treatment included radiotherapy and nephrectomy. This clonotype originated in a man aged 45-65 years with renal cell carcinoma.

The chain's CDR3 is CASRISEQYF. CDR3 nucleotides: TGTGCCAGCAGAATCTCCGAGCAGTACTTC. The rearrangement joins TRBV5-6 to TRBJ2-7; no clear D gene. Germline V lookup: CDR1 SGHDT, CDR2 YYEEEE. The CDR3 has 10 amino acids. Trimming removed 5 bases at V and 6 bases at J, with 6 bases between. Complete variable domain (other parts from reference TRBV5-6 and TRBJ2-7): DAGVTQSPTHLIKTRGQQVTLRCSPKSGHDTVSWYQQALGQGPQFIFQYYEEEERQRGNFPDRFSGHQFPNYSSELNVNALLLGDSALYLCASRISEQYFGPGTRLTVT.